This T cell receptor (beta chain) was retrieved from a study of blood T cell repertoires in COVID-19. Background on the study: Samples of COVID-19 (acute and convalescent) were obtained from the United States, Italy and Spain.

Germline V gene lookup returns CDR1 WSHSY and CDR2 SAAADI. The CDR3 is made up of 14 amino acids. Trimming cost V 3 bases and J 1 base, with 10 bases left between them. Patients in Seattle were enrolled during active infection, then followed longitudinally. Source study methods: Amplified reference gene primers provided the basis for estimating nucleated cell counts. The protocol was immunoSEQ multiplex PCR, while the TCRdb copy is restricted to in-frame clones and leaves out a portion. The DNA was the basis for D and trimming; V, J and clone size are from that table. The table shows tens of thousands of clones, with roughly 88% occurring only once.

This receptor was taken from a man in his fifties with COVID-19, enrolled during active disease. V usage is TRBV10-2 and J usage is TRBJ2-7; tentative D call: TRBD2 (6 bases). The material sequenced was peripheral blood. CDR3 bases: TGCGCCAGCAGTGACCACGGGACTTCCTACGAGCAGTACTTC. Protein product: CASSDHGTSYEQYF.